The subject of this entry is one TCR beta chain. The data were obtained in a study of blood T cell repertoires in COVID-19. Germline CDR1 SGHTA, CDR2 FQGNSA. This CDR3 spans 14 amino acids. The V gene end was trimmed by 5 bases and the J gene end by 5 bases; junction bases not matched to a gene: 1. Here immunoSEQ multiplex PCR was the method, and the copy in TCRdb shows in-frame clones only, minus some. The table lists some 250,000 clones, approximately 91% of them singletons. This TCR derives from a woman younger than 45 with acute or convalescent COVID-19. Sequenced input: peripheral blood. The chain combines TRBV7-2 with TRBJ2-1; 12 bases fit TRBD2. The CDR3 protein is CASSRTSGDNEQFF. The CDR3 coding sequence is TGTGCCAGCAGCCGGACTAGCGGGGACAATGAGCAGTTCTTC. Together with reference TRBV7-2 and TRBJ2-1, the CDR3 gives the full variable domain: GAGVSQSPSNKVTEKGKDVELRCDPISGHTALYWYRQSLGQGLEFLIYFQGNSAPDKSGLPSDRFSAERTGGSVSTLTIQRTQQEDSAVYLCASSRTSGDNEQFFGPGTRLTVL.